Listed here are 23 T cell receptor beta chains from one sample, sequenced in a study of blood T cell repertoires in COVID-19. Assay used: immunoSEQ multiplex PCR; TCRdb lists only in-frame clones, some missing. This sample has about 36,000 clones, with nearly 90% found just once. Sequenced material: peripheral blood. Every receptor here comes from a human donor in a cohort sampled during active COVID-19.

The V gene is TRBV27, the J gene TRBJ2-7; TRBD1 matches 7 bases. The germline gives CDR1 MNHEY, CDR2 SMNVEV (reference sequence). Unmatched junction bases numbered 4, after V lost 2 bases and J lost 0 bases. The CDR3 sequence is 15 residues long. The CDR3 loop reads CASSLRDSHSYEQYF. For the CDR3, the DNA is TGTGCCAGCAGTTTAAGGGACAGCCACTCCTACGAGCAGTACTTC.

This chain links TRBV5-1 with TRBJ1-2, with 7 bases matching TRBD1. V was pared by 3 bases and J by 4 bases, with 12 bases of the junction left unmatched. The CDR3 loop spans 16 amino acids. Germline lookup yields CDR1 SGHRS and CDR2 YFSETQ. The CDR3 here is CASSSGPTGSGYGYTF. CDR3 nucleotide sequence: TGCGCCAGCAGCTCGGGGCCGACAGGGTCGGGCTATGGCTACACCTTC.

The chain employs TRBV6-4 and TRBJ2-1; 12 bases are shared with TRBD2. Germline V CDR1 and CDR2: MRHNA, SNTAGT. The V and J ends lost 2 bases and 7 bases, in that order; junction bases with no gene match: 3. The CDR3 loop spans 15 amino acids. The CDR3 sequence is CASSDGLAGLNEQFF. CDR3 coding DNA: TGTGCCAGCAGTGACGGACTAGCGGGATTAAATGAGCAGTTCTTC.

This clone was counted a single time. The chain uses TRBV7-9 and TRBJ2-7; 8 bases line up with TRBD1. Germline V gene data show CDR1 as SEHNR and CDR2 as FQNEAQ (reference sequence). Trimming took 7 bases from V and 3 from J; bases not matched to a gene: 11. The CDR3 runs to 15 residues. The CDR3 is CASTLGGTGNYEQYF. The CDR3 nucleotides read TGTGCCAGCACCCTAGGGGGGACAGGAAACTACGAGCAGTACTTC.

DNA of the CDR3: TGTGCCAGCAGCTTAGCAGTAGCGGGGGTCCTACAGAATGAGCAGTTCTTC. Translation: CASSLAVAGVLQNEQFF. This chain connects TRBV7-6 to TRBJ2-1, with TRBD2 matching 9 bases. The CDR3 runs to 17 residues. CDR1 and CDR2 from the germline V gene are SGHVS and FNYEAQ. Trimming removed 0 bases from V and 7 bases from J; junction bases left unmatched: 10.

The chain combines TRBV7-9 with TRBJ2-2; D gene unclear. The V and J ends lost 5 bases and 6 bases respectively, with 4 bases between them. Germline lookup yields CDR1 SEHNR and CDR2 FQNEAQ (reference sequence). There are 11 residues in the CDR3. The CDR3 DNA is TGTGCCAGCAGCCCTTCCGGGGAGCTGTTTTTT. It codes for CASSPSGELFF.

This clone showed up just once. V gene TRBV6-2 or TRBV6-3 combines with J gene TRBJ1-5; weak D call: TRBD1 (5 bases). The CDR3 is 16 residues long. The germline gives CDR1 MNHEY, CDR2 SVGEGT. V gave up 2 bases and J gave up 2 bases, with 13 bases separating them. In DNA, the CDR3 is TGTGCCAGCAGTTACGGGGGGGGTGTCGGCAATCAGCCCCAGCATTTT. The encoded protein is CASSYGGGVGNQPQHF.

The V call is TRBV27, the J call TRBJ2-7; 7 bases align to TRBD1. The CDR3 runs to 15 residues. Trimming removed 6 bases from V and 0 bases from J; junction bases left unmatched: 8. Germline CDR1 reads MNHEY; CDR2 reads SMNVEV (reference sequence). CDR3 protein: CASSPMTGTSYEQYF. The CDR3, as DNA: TGTGCCAGCAGCCCCATGACAGGGACCTCCTACGAGCAGTACTTC.

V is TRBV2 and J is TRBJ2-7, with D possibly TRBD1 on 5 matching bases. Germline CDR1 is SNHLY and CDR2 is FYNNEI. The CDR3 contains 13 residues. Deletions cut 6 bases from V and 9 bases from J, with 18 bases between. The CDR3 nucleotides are TGTGCCAGCAGCACAGGTCCGCAGGTCGGGCAGTACTTC. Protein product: CASSTGPQVGQYF.

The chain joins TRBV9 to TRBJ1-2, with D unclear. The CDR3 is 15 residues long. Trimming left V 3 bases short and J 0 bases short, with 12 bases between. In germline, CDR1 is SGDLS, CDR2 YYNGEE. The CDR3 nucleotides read TGTGCCAGCAGCGCCGATGCGGGAACTAACTATGGCTACACCTTC. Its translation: CASSADAGTNYGYTF.

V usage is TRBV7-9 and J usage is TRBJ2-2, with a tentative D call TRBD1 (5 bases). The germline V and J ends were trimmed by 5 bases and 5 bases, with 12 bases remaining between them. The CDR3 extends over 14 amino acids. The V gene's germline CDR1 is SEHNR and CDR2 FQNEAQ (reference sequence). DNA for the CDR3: TGTGCCAGCAGCGACCCAGGGTGGACCGGGGAGCTGTTTTTT. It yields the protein CASSDPGWTGELFF. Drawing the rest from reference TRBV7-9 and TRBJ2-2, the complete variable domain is DTGVSQNPRHKITKRGQNVTFRCDPISEHNRLYWYRQTLGQGPEFLTYFQNEAQLEKSRLLSDRFSAERPKGSFSTLEIQRTEQGDSAMYLCASSDPGWTGELFFGEGSRLTVL.

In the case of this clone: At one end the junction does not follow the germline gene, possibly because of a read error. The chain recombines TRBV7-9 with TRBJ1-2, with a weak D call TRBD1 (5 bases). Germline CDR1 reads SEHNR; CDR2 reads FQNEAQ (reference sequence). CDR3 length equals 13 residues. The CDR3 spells CASSLALGDGYTF. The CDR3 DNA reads TGTGCCAGCAGCCTAGCGTTAGGGGATGGCTACACCTTC. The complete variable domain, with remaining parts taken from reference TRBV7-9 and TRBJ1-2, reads DTGVSQNPRHKITKRGQNVTFRCDPISEHNRLYWYRQTLGQGPEFLTYFQNEAQLEKSRLLSDRFSAERPKGSFSTLEIQRTEQGDSAMYLCASSLALGDGYTFGSGTRLTVV.

Here the CDR3 reads CASSQDSAGGPYEQYF. CDR3 nucleotides: TGTGCCAGCAGCCAAGATTCCGCGGGGGGCCCCTACGAGCAGTACTTC. The chain couples TRBV4-2 to TRBJ2-7, with 8 bases aligning to TRBD2. The trim removed 0 bases at V and 2 bases at J, leaving 6 bases unmatched. This CDR3 is 16 amino acids long. Germline CDR1 reads LGHNA; CDR2 reads YNFKEQ.

CDR3 residues: CASSDLRQGGNYEQYF. The CDR3 DNA follows: TGTGCCAGCAGCGACCTACGACAGGGAGGAAACTACGAGCAGTACTTC. The V gene is TRBV7-6, the J gene TRBJ2-7; tentatively, D is TRBD1 (7 bases). The germline gives CDR1 SGHVS, CDR2 FNYEAQ. V was pared by 5 bases and J by 3 bases, with 20 bases between. This CDR3 is 16 amino acids long. Full variable domain (missing parts from reference TRBV7-6 and TRBJ2-7): GAGVSQSPRYKVTKRGQDVALRCDPISGHVSLYWYRQALGQGPEFLTYFNYEAQQDKSGLPNDRFSAERPEGSISTLTIQRTEQRDSAMYRCASSDLRQGGNYEQYFGPGTRLTVT.

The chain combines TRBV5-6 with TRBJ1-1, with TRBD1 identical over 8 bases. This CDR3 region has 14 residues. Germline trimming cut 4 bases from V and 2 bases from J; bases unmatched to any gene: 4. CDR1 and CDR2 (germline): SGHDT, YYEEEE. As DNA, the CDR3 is TGTGCCAGCAGCCCCGGACAGGGCAACACTGAAGCTTTCTTT. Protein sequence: CASSPGQGNTEAFF.

CDR3 residues: CASSLPGGEAFF. The CDR3 bases are TGTGCCAGCAGTTTACCAGGGGGTGAAGCTTTCTTT. This chain connects TRBV27 to TRBJ1-1; 7 nucleotides agree with TRBD1. The CDR3 sequence is 12 residues long. V shed 2 bases and J 7 bases; nucleotides not matched to a gene: 1. Germline-derived CDR1 and CDR2 are MNHEY and SMNVEV (reference sequence).

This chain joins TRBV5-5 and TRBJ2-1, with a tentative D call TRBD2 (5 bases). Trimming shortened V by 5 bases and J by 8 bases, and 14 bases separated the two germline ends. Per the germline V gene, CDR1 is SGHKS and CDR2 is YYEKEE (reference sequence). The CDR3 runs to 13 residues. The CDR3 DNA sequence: TGTGCCAGCAGTTTCCCGGGGTCGTATGAGCAGTTCTTC. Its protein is CASSFPGSYEQFF. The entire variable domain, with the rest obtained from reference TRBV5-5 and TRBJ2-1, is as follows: DAGVTQSPTHLIKTRGQQVTLRCSPISGHKSVSWYQQVLGQGPQFIFQYYEKEERGRGNFPDRFSARQFPNYSSELNVNALLLGDSALYLCASSFPGSYEQFFGPGTRLTVL.

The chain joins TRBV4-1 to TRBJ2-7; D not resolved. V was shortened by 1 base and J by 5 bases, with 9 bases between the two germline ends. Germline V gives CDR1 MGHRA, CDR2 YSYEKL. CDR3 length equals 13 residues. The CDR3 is CASSQVIVDEQYF. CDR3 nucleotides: TGCGCCAGCAGCCAAGTTATAGTTGACGAGCAGTACTTC.

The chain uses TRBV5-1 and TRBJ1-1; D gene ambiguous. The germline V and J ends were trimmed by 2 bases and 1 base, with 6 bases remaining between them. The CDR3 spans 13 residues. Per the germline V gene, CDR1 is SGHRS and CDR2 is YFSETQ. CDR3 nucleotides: TGCGCCAGCAGCTTAGAGGGGAACACTGAAGCTTTCTTT. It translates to CASSLEGNTEAFF.

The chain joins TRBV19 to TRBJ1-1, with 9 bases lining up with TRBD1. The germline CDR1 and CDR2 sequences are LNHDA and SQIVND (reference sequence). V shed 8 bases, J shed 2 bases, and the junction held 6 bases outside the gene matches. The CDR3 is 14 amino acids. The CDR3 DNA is TGTGCCAGTGGGGAACAGGGGGCAAACACTGAAGCTTTCTTT. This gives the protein CASGEQGANTEAFF.

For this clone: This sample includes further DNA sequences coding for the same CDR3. CDR3 bases: TGTGCCAGCAGCCAGGGGGGGACCTGGACCTACGAGCAGTACTTC. It encodes CASSQGGTWTYEQYF. The V call is TRBV3-1 (or the pseudogene TRBV3-2), the J call TRBJ2-7; TRBD2 matches 7 bases. The CDR3 consists of 15 residues. The trim removed 3 bases at V and 2 bases at J, leaving 7 bases unmatched. Germline-derived CDR1 and CDR2 are LGHDT and YNNKEL (reference sequence).

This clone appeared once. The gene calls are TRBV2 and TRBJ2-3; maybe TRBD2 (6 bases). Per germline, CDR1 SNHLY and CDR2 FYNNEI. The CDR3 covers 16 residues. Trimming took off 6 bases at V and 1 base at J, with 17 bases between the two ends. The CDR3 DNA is TGTGCCAGCAGATCACCGAGGGCGGGGCGCACAGATACGCAGTATTTT. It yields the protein CASRSPRAGRTDTQYF.

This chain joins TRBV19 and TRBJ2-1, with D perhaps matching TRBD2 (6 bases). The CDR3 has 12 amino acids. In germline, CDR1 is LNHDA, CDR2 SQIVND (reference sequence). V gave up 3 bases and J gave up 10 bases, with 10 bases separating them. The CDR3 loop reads CASSIGGREQFF. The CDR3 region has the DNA TGTGCCAGTAGTATCGGTGGGAGGGAGCAGTTCTTC.